Following are 23 T cell receptor beta chains from one sample sequenced in a study of blood T cell repertoires in COVID-19. Clones were read by immunoSEQ multiplex PCR, and TCRdb kept only the in-frame ones, dropping some. In the table there are roughly 120,000 clones, 86% of which are singletons. Input material: peripheral blood. Receptor source: a human donor in a cohort sampled during active COVID-19.

The chain couples TRBV5-8 to TRBJ1-5; D is possibly TRBD1 (5 bases). The germline V gene encodes CDR1 SGHTS and CDR2 YDEGEE. The CDR3 runs 15 residues. Trimming removed 1 base at V and 6 bases at J, with 14 bases between. As DNA, the CDR3 is TGTGCCAGCAGCTTGCCGGGACTTGGCGGTCAGCCCCAGCATTTT. This sequence encodes CASSLPGLGGQPQHF.

The chain joins TRBV19 to TRBJ2-5, with 9 positions matching TRBD1. The trim removed 3 bases at V and 4 bases at J, leaving 9 bases unmatched. Germline V gene lookup returns CDR1 LNHDA and CDR2 SQIVND (reference sequence). This CDR3 has 16 amino acids. The DNA of the CDR3 is TGTGCCAGTAGTATCGGGCCGGGACAGGGCCTAGAGACCCAGTACTTC. Amino acid sequence: CASSIGPGQGLETQYF.

This sequence joins TRBV20-1 and TRBJ2-2, with 10 bases lining up with TRBD2. The CDR3 has 15 amino acids. CDR1 is DFQATT, CDR2 SNEGSKA, per germline (reference sequence). The V segment lost 3 bases and the J segment 3 bases; nucleotides outside the gene matches: 4. The CDR3 sequence: CSASYGLADTGELFF. CDR3 DNA sequence: TGCAGTGCTAGTTATGGACTAGCGGACACCGGGGAGCTGTTTTTT.

V gene TRBV6-6 combines with J gene TRBJ1-1; D remains ambiguous. Germline CDR1 is MNHNY and CDR2 is SVGAGI (reference sequence). The germline V and J ends were trimmed by 3 bases and 1 base, with 9 bases remaining between them. There are 14 residues in the CDR3. CDR3 nucleotide sequence: TGTGCCAGCAGTTATGCCCGCGAGAACACTGAAGCTTTCTTT. This codes for CASSYARENTEAFF.

The rearrangement links TRBV28 to TRBJ2-3; D possibly corresponds to TRBD2 (6 bases). The V gene's germline CDR1 is MDHEN and CDR2 SYDVKM. V lost 6 bases and J lost 2, with 12 bases in between. The CDR3 has 14 residues. CDR3 coding DNA: TGTGCCAGCAGGACCAGCGGGCCCACAGATACGCAGTATTTT. As protein: CASRTSGPTDTQYF. Complete variable domain (other parts from reference TRBV28 and TRBJ2-3): DVKVTQSSRYLVKRTGEKVFLECVQDMDHENMFWYRQDPGLGLRLIYFSYDVKMKEKGDIPEGYSVSREKKERFSLILESASTNQTSMYLCASRTSGPTDTQYFGPGTRLTVL.

This clone was recorded only once. The rearrangement links TRBV7-9 to TRBJ2-3; TRBD1 might be the D (6 bases). Germline lookup yields CDR1 SEHNR and CDR2 FQNEAQ (reference sequence). The CDR3 is 18 residues long. The V and J ends lost 5 bases and 2 bases respectively, with 23 bases between them. CDR3: CASSQPTGSPPTTDTQYF. CDR3 nucleotide sequence: TGTGCCAGCAGCCAACCTACAGGGAGCCCTCCCACCACAGATACGCAGTATTTT.

This clone was seen just once. The chain employs TRBV23-1 and TRBJ1-1; D is perhaps TRBD1 (5 bases). TRBV23-1 is labeled an ORF, and its function is uncertain. The CDR3 consists of 13 residues. V lost 1 base, J lost 5 bases, and 8 bases lay in between. This CDR3 is CASSQFDSTEAFF. In DNA form, the CDR3 reads TGCGCCAGCAGTCAATTCGACAGTACTGAAGCTTTCTTT.

This clone has a handful of counts. The chain joins TRBV19 to TRBJ2-5; TRBD1 matches 9 bases. The CDR3 sequence is 15 residues long. Germline CDR1 and CDR2: LNHDA and SQIVND (reference sequence). The ends lost 4 bases at V and 3 bases at J; junction bases unmatched: 6. The CDR3 spells CASSTGTGSKETQYF. CDR3 nucleotide sequence: TGTGCCAGTAGTACGGGGACAGGGTCTAAAGAGACCCAGTACTTC.

The rearrangement uses TRBV4-3 and TRBJ2-2; 7 positions match TRBD1. V lost 0 bases to trimming and J lost 3 bases; unmatched junction nucleotides: 4. The CDR3 covers 16 residues. Germline assignment: CDR1 LGHNA and CDR2 YSLEER. The CDR3 nucleotides are TGCGCCAGCAGCCAAGAAACCGGGACAGACACCGGGGAGCTGTTTTTT. Amino acid sequence: CASSQETGTDTGELFF.

The J gene is TRBJ2-7, the V gene TRBV5-1, with 9 bases identical to TRBD2. V was pared by 4 bases and J by 0 bases, with 2 bases of the junction left unmatched. The CDR3 is 14 residues long. Germline V lookup: CDR1 SGHRS, CDR2 YFSETQ. The CDR3 nucleotides are TGCGCCAGCAGCCCGGGACTAGCCTCCTACGAGCAGTACTTC. Residues: CASSPGLASYEQYF. Combining the CDR3 with reference TRBV5-1 and TRBJ2-7 gives the whole variable domain KAGVTQTPRYLIKTRGQQVTLSCSPISGHRSVSWYQQTPGQGLQFLFEYFSETQRNKGNFPGRFSGRQFSNSRSEMNVSTLELGDSALYLCASSPGLASYEQYFGPGTRLTVT.

The V and J genes are TRBV3-1 (or the pseudogene TRBV3-2) and TRBJ2-2; possible D gene TRBD2, 5 bases. V lost 0 bases, J lost 3 bases, and 8 bases lay in between. Per the germline V gene, CDR1 is LGHDT and CDR2 is YNNKEL (reference sequence). CDR3 size: 15 residues. CDR3 protein: CASSQDQRDTGELFF. The DNA for the CDR3 is TGTGCCAGCAGCCAAGACCAGAGGGACACCGGGGAGCTGTTTTTT.

The rearrangement uses TRBV9 and TRBJ2-3; 7 bases are a match to TRBD1. The CDR3 covers 16 residues. Germline V gene sequence: CDR1 SGDLS, CDR2 YYNGEE. After removal of 0 bases from V and 2 bases from J, the junction contained 6 bases not matched to a gene. The CDR3 spells CASSVAATGATDTQYF. The CDR3 nucleotides read TGTGCCAGCAGCGTAGCTGCCACAGGGGCCACAGATACGCAGTATTTT.

The chain couples TRBV27 to TRBJ2-7, with D perhaps TRBD1 (5 bases). Per germline, CDR1 MNHEY and CDR2 SMNVEV (reference sequence). This CDR3 is built from 13 residues. V shed 3 bases and J shed 3 bases, with 9 bases lying between them. CDR3 DNA sequence: TGTGCCAGCAGTTTTTCGACAGTCTACGAGCAGTACTTC. This translates into CASSFSTVYEQYF.

The chain combines TRBV3-1 (or the pseudogene TRBV3-2) with TRBJ1-2; tentative D call: TRBD1 (5 bases). The CDR3 extends over 14 amino acids. Germline lookup yields CDR1 LGHDT and CDR2 YNNKEL (reference sequence). Trimming left V 1 base short and J 8 bases short, with 14 bases between. The CDR3 here is CASSQVYPGDGYTF. DNA of the CDR3: TGTGCCAGCAGCCAAGTTTATCCGGGGGACGGCTACACCTTC.

V gene TRBV6-5 combines with J gene TRBJ1-4; D is possibly TRBD1 (6 bases). The CDR3 is made up of 14 amino acids. V was cut by 3 bases and J by 6 bases, with 11 bases left in between. Germline V gene data show CDR1 as MNHEY and CDR2 as SVGAGI. DNA of the CDR3: TGTGCCAGCAGTTATCGGGGGGGCCATGAAAAACTGTTTTTT. It yields the protein CASSYRGGHEKLFF.

The chain couples TRBV6-2 or TRBV6-3 to TRBJ1-5; 8 bases line up with TRBD1. Germline V gives CDR1 MNHEY, CDR2 SVGEGT. With V trimmed by 2 bases and J by 7 bases, 10 bases remained unmatched. The length of the CDR3 is 16 residues. The CDR3 nucleotides read TGTGCCAGCAGTTACCAAGTGACAGGGGAGAGACAGCCCCAGCATTTT. Residues: CASSYQVTGERQPQHF.

The rearrangement joins TRBV5-4 to TRBJ2-7; 7 bases agree with TRBD2. This CDR3 is built from 14 residues. V was clipped by 4 bases and J by 2 bases; unmatched bases: 6. Germline lookup yields CDR1 SGHNT and CDR2 YYREEE (reference sequence). This chain's CDR3 is CASSASGPTYEQYF. The CDR3 nucleotides read TGTGCCAGCAGCGCTAGCGGACCTACCTACGAGCAGTACTTC.

The chain has TRBV19 and TRBJ1-5; D remains unclear. This CDR3 comprises 14 residues. With 0 bases removed from V and 12 bases from J, the gap between germline ends came to 15 bases. Germline V gene data show CDR1 as LNHDA and CDR2 as SQIVND (reference sequence). This chain's CDR3 is CASSIDRAKYGQHF. The DNA for the CDR3 is TGTGCCAGTAGTATAGATCGCGCAAAATATGGCCAGCATTTT.

V and J are TRBV28 and TRBJ1-4; TRBD1 is a possible D gene (6 bases). The CDR3 consists of 11 residues. Germline values: CDR1 MDHEN, CDR2 SYDVKM. V gave up 3 bases and J gave up 14 bases, with 10 bases separating them. CDR3 bases: TGTGCCAGCAGTTTGGGGGCACTGCTGTTTTTT. Its protein product is CASSLGALLFF.

V is TRBV7-9 and J is TRBJ2-5; 9 bases align to TRBD1. CDR3 size: 17 residues. Looked up from germline, CDR1 is SEHNR and CDR2 is FQNEAQ (reference sequence). V lost 4 bases to trimming and J lost 2 bases; unmatched junction nucleotides: 11. CDR3 bases: TGTGCCAGCAGCTCCCAGGACAGGGGCGCTAATCAAGAGACCCAGTACTTC. Protein product: CASSSQDRGANQETQYF. The complete variable domain, with remaining parts taken from reference TRBV7-9 and TRBJ2-5, reads DTGVSQNPRHKITKRGQNVTFRCDPISEHNRLYWYRQTLGQGPEFLTYFQNEAQLEKSRLLSDRFSAERPKGSFSTLEIQRTEQGDSAMYLCASSSQDRGANQETQYFGPGTRLLVL.

The chain recombines TRBV2 with TRBJ2-2; TRBD2 aligns across 8 bases. V lost 3 bases, J lost 3 bases, and 3 bases stayed unmatched. Germline V gives CDR1 SNHLY, CDR2 FYNNEI. The CDR3 covers 15 residues. The CDR3 protein is CASSDGGAYTGELFF. The CDR3 region has the DNA TGTGCCAGCAGTGACGGGGGGGCCTACACCGGGGAGCTGTTTTTT.

This rearrangement joins TRBV5-1 to TRBJ1-4, with TRBD1 as a possible D gene (5 bases). The germline CDR1 and CDR2 sequences are SGHRS and YFSETQ. The CDR3 has 16 residues. V lost 3 bases and J 4 bases, leaving 16 bases between the germline ends. The CDR3 DNA reads as TGCGCCAGCAGCTGGGGGTCTCGGGGACTTAATGAAAAACTGTTTTTT. The encoded protein is CASSWGSRGLNEKLFF.

The chain has TRBV4-2 and TRBJ1-5, with TRBD1 matching 8 bases. After removal of 4 bases from V and 0 bases from J, the junction contained 2 bases not matched to a gene. Per the germline V gene, CDR1 is LGHNA and CDR2 is YNFKEQ. The CDR3 runs to 15 residues. CDR3 sequence (DNA): TGTGCCAGCAGCCGGACAGGGAATAGCAATCAGCCCCAGCATTTT. Its protein product is CASSRTGNSNQPQHF.